Only a few counts were recorded for the clone carrying this TCR beta chain. RNA fractions of 10%, 30% or 50% and 20,000 to 1,000,000 sorted cells were the source of naive CD8 libraries. Naive CD8 T cells, phenotype CD8+CD4-CCR7+CD45RA+, were sorted. This entry comes from a study of molecular identifiers for immune sequencing clone quantification. The CDR3 is 14 amino acids. Germline CDR1 is SGDLS and CDR2 is YYNGEE. V was clipped by 6 bases and J by 5 bases, with 17 bases between them. Previously reported methods and listed TCR primers produced the bulk TCR libraries. Each CDR3 protein is one row after TCRdb ran MiXCR on the PCR reads. This sample has just under 650,000 distinct CDR3 sequences, with just under 20% found just once.

The sample taken for sequencing was naive CD8+ T cells from blood, with Jurkat cell RNA spiked in. Noted subset: FACS-sorted CD8+CD4-CCR7+CD45RA+ naive T cells. The chain is built from TRBV9 and TRBJ2-5; D could derive from TRBD1 or TRBD2 (5 bases each). This receptor was obtained from a human donor in good health. Some libraries in this study had Jurkat cell RNA spiked in. This CDR3 is CASNVGALGETQYF. DNA of the CDR3: TGTGCCAGCAACGTCGGGGCCCTCGGGGAGACCCAGTACTTC.